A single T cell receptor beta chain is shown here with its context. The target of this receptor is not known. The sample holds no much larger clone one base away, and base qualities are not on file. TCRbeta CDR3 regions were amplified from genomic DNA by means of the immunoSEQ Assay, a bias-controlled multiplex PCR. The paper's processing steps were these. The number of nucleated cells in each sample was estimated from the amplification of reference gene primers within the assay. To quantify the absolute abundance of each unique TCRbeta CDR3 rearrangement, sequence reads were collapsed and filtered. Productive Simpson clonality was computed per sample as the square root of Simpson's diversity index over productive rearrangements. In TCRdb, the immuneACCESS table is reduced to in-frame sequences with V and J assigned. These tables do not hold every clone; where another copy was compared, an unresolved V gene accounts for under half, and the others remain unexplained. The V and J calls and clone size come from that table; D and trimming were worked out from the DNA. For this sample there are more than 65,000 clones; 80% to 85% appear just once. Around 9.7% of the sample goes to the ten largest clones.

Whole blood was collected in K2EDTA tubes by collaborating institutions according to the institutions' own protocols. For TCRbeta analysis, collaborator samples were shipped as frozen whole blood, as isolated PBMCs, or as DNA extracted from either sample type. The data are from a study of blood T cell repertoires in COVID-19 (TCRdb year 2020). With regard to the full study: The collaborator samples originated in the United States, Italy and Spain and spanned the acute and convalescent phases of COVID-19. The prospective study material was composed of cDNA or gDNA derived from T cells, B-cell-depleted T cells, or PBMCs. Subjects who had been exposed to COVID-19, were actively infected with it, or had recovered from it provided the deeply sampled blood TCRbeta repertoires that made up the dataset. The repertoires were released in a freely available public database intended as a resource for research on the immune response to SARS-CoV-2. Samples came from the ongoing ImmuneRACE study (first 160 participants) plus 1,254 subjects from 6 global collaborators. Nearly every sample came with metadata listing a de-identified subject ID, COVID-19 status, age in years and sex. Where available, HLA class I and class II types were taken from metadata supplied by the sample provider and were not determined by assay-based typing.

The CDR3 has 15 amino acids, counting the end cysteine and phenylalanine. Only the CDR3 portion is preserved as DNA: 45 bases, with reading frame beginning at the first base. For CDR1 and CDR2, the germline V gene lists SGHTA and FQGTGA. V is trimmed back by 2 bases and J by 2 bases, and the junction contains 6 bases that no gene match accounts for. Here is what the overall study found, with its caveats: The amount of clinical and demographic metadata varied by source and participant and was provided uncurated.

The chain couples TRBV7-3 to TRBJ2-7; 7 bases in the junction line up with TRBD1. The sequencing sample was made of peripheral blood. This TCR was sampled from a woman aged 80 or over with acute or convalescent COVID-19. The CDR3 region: CASSLGDSQTYEQYF. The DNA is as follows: TGTGCCAGCAGCTTAGGGGACAGCCAGACCTACGAGCAGTACTTC.